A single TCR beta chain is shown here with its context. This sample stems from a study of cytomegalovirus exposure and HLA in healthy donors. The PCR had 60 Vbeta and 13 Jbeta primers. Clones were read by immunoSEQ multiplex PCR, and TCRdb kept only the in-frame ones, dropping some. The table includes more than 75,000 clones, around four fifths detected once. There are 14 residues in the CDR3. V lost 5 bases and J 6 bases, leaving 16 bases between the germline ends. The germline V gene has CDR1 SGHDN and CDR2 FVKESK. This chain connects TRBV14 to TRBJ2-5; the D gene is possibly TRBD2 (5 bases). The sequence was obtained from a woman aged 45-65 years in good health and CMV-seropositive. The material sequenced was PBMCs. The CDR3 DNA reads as TGTGCCAGCAGCTCGGAGGTAGTCGCCAAGACCCAGTACTTC. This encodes CASSSEVVAKTQYF. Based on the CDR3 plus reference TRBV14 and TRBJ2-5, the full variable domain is EAGVTQFPSHSVIEKGQTVTLRCDPISGHDNLYWYRRVMGKEIKFLLHFVKESKQDESGMPNNRFLAERTGGTYSTLKVQPAELEDSGVYFCASSSEVVAKTQYFGPGTRLLVL.